These 3 T cell receptor beta chains came from one sample sequenced in a study of a mutant IDH1 vaccine in newly diagnosed glioma. The time point denotes: week 5, during vaccination. Every vaccine dose comprised 300 ug of mutant IDH1 20-mer peptide plus topical imiquimod. The antigens for these receptors are not known. Using immunoSEQ multiplex PCR, the repertoire was profiled, and TCRdb retains in-frame clones only, with some absent. The data contain around 51,000 clones, about 77% of them singletons. The material was PBMCs, obtained from a glioma patient whose treatment included an IDH1 peptide vaccine. The source of these receptors is a woman aged 40 to 50 with glioma.

This chain joins TRBV14 and TRBJ1-2; D is unresolved. V was cut by 5 bases and J by 8 bases, with 12 bases left in between. Germline assignment: CDR1 SGHDN and CDR2 FVKESK. The CDR3 is 12 amino acids. The CDR3 DNA is TGTGCCAGCAGCTCTCTTCTTACCGGCTACACCTTC. Its protein product is CASSSLLTGYTF.

The rearrangement uses TRBV2 and TRBJ1-2; D gene ambiguous. V lost 8 bases and J 3 bases, leaving 10 bases between the germline ends. The CDR3 is 12 amino acids. Germline CDR1 SNHLY, CDR2 FYNNEI. The CDR3 DNA follows: TGTGCCAGCGCGACCTATTACTATGGCTACACCTTC. It translates to CASATYYYGYTF.

The chain couples TRBV10-2 to TRBJ1-2, with a tentative D call TRBD1 (5 bases). V was trimmed by 9 bases and J by 4 bases, leaving 12 bases between them. The CDR3 totals 12 residues. The V gene's germline CDR1 is WSHSY and CDR2 SAAADI. In DNA form, the CDR3 reads TGCGCCAGTACACCAGGGAGCTATGGCTACACCTTC. Amino acid sequence: CASTPGSYGYTF.